Each of the 10 T cell receptor beta chains below was sequenced from the same sample in a study of beta chain features in type 1 diabetes. Expressed TCRB transcripts were sequenced, since all the RNA that had been isolated was reverse transcribed. Assay used: immunoSEQ multiplex PCR; TCRdb lists only in-frame clones, some missing. The table records fewer than 550,000 clones, roughly 10% of them present only once. Sequences were obtained from naive CD4+ T cells from blood. These receptors originate from a woman aged 18-29 years in good health.

This clone was detected only a few times. The chain has TRBV7-9 and TRBJ1-2; 8 nucleotides line up with TRBD1. Trimming removed 0 bases from V and 8 bases from J; junction bases left unmatched: 5. The CDR3 is 14 residues long. Germline V CDR1 and CDR2: SEHNR, FQNEAQ (reference sequence). CDR3 loop: CASSLARTGHGYTF. The CDR3 DNA reads TGTGCCAGCAGCTTAGCTAGGACAGGGCACGGCTACACCTTC.

The chain uses TRBV7-9 and TRBJ1-3; D is unresolved. V gave up 5 bases and J gave up 0 bases, with 8 bases separating them. Germline CDR1 SEHNR, CDR2 FQNEAQ (reference sequence). The CDR3 consists of 14 residues. The CDR3 DNA sequence: TGTGCCAGCAGCCAACTATTCTCTGGAAACACCATATATTTT. This encodes CASSQLFSGNTIYF.

This chain uses TRBV28 with TRBJ1-1; D might be TRBD1 (6 bases). Germline lookup yields CDR1 MDHEN and CDR2 SYDVKM. The CDR3 has 11 residues. Trimming left V 6 bases short and J 12 bases short, with 14 bases between. The CDR3 reads CASREQGRSFF. The CDR3 coding sequence is TGTGCCAGCAGGGAACAGGGAAGATCTTTCTTT. The variable domain in full, completed from reference TRBV28 and TRBJ1-1, reads DVKVTQSSRYLVKRTGEKVFLECVQDMDHENMFWYRQDPGLGLRLIYFSYDVKMKEKGDIPEGYSVSREKKERFSLILESASTNQTSMYLCASREQGRSFFGQGTRLTVV.

The V call is TRBV15, the J call TRBJ2-1; D is undetermined. V was clipped by 1 base and J by 6 bases, with 4 bases between them. This CDR3 is built from 12 residues. From germline, CDR1 is LNHNV and CDR2 YYDKDF (reference sequence). The chain's CDR3 is CATSRVINEQFF. For the CDR3, the DNA is TGTGCCACCAGCAGAGTCATCAATGAGCAGTTCTTC. Filled out from reference TRBV15 and TRBJ2-1, the complete variable domain reads DAMVIQNPRYQVTQFGKPVTLSCSQTLNHNVMYWYQQKSSQAPKLLFHYYDKDFNNEADTPDNFQSRRPNTSFCFLDIRSPGLGDTAMYLCATSRVINEQFFGPGTRLTVL.

The gene calls are TRBV12-5 and TRBJ2-5; TRBD2 matches 10 bases. The length of the CDR3 is 15 residues. The trim removed 2 bases at V and 5 bases at J, leaving 5 bases unmatched. Germline V gene lookup returns CDR1 LGHNT and CDR2 FRNRAP. The CDR3 loop reads CASGLITSGEETQYF. CDR3 in DNA: TGTGCTAGTGGTTTGATTACTAGCGGGGAGGAGACCCAGTACTTC. Using reference TRBV12-5 and TRBJ2-5 for the parts outside the CDR3, the full variable domain is DARVTQTPRHKVTEMGQEVTMRCQPILGHNTVFWYRQTMMQGLELLAYFRNRAPLDDSGMPKDRFSAEMPDATLATLKIQPSEPRDSAVYFCASGLITSGEETQYFGPGTRLLVL.

The V and J genes are TRBV18 and TRBJ1-1; D call uncertain. CDR1 KGHSH and CDR2 LQKENI come from the germline V gene. This CDR3 is built from 13 residues. Trimming took 5 bases from V and 0 from J, leaving 7 bases between them. The CDR3 DNA reads TGTGCCAGCTCAGTAGAATTGAACACTGAAGCTTTCTTT. Translation gives CASSVELNTEAFF.

A few counts support this clone. This sequence joins TRBV11-2 and TRBJ2-3; D call uncertain. This CDR3 region has 14 residues. Germline V gives CDR1 SGHAT, CDR2 FQNNGV. Trimming removed 4 bases at V and 0 bases at J, with 8 bases between. The CDR3 coding sequence is TGTGCCAGCAGCTCTCGTGGTAGCACAGATACGCAGTATTTT. It specifies CASSSRGSTDTQYF.

This clone was observed a few times. The chain is built from TRBV7-3 and TRBJ2-1; 12 bases are a match to TRBD2. The ends lost 5 bases at V and 10 bases at J; junction bases unmatched: 6. This CDR3 contains 14 residues. Per the germline V gene, CDR1 is SGHTA and CDR2 is FQGTGA. This CDR3 reads CASSPGTSGREQFF. The DNA of the CDR3 is TGTGCCAGCAGCCCCGGGACTAGCGGGCGCGAGCAGTTCTTC.

On this clone: Distinct nucleotide sequences in the sample also encode this CDR3. The V gene is TRBV7-2, the J gene TRBJ2-3; TRBD2 might be the D (6 bases). Trimming stripped 0 bases from V and 0 bases from J, with 10 bases between. CDR1 is SGHTA and CDR2 is FQGNSA in the germline V gene. The CDR3 sequence is 16 residues long. The CDR3 bases are TGTGCCAGCAGCTTAGCGGGGACTGCTAGCACAGATACGCAGTATTTT. As protein: CASSLAGTASTDTQYF.

This clone was counted only a few times. The chain has TRBV7-9 and TRBJ2-1; 7 bases are a match to TRBD1. Germline assignment: CDR1 SEHNR and CDR2 FQNEAQ (reference sequence). J lost 4 bases, V lost 1 base, and 4 bases had no gene match. This CDR3 contains 15 residues. CDR3 coding DNA: TGTGCCAGCAGCTTAGGGACAGGAGTATACAATGAGCAGTTCTTC. Translated: CASSLGTGVYNEQFF.